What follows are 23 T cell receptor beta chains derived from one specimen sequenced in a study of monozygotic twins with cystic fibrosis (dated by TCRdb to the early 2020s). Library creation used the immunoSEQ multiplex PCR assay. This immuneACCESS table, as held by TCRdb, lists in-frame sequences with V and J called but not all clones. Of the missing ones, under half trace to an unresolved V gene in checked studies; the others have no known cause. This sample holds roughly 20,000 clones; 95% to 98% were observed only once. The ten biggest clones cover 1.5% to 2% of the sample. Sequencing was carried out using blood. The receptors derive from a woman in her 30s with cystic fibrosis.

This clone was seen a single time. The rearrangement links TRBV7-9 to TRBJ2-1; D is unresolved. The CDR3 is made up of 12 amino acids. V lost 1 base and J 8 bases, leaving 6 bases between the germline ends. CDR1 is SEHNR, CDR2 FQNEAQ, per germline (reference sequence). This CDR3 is CASSLVGHEQFF. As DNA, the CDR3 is TGTGCCAGCAGCTTAGTGGGCCATGAGCAGTTCTTC.

CDR3 region: CASSRLGYPQETQYF. CDR3 sequence (DNA): TGTGCCAGCAGCCGATTGGGGTATCCCCAAGAGACCCAGTACTTC. The chain links TRBV5-6 to TRBJ2-5, with D unclear. The V end lost 4 bases, the J end lost 1 base, and 14 bases lay between the germline ends. Germline values: CDR1 SGHDT, CDR2 YYEEEE. The CDR3 has 15 amino acids. Drawing the rest from reference TRBV5-6 and TRBJ2-5, the complete variable domain is DAGVTQSPTHLIKTRGQQVTLRCSPKSGHDTVSWYQQALGQGPQFIFQYYEEEERQRGNFPDRFSGHQFPNYSSELNVNALLLGDSALYLCASSRLGYPQETQYFGPGTRLLVL.

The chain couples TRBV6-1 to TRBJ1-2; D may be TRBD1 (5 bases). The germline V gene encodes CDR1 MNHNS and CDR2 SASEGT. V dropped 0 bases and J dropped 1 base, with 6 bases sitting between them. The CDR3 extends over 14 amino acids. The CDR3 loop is CASSEAQGNYGYTF. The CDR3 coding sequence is TGTGCCAGCAGTGAAGCGCAGGGTAACTATGGCTACACCTTC.

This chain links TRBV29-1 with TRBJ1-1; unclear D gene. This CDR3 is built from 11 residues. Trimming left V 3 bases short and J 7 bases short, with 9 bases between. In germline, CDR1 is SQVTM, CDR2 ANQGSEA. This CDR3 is CSVEGQVEAFF. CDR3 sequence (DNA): TGCAGCGTTGAGGGCCAGGTTGAAGCTTTCTTT.

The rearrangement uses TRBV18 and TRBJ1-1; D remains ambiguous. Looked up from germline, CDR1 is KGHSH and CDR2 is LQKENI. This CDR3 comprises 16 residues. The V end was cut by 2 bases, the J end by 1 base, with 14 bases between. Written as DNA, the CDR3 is TGTGCCAGCTCACCAGCGATTGGTCGGGGGAACACTGAAGCTTTCTTT. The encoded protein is CASSPAIGRGNTEAFF. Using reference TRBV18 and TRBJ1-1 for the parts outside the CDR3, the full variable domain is NAGVMQNPRHLVRRRGQEARLRCSPMKGHSHVYWYRQLPEEGLKFMVYLQKENIIDESGMPKERFSAEFPKEGPSILRIQQVVRGDSAAYFCASSPAIGRGNTEAFFGQGTRLTVV.

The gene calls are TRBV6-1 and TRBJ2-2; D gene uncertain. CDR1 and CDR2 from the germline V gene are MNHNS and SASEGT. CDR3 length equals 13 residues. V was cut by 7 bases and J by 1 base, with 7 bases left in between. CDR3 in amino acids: CASIYRNTGELFF. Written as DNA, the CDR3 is TGTGCCAGCATTTACAGGAACACCGGGGAGCTGTTTTTT.

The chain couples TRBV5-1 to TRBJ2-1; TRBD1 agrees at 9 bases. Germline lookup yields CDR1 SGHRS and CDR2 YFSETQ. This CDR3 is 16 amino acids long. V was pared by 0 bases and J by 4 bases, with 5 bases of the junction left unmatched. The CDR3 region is CASSLATGGPYNEQFF. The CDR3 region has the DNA TGCGCCAGCAGCTTGGCCACAGGGGGCCCATACAATGAGCAGTTCTTC.

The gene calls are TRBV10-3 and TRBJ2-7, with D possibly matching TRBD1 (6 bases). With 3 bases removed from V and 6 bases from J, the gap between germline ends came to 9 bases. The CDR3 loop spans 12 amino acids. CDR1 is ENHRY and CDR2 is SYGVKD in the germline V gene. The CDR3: CAISEQGREQYF. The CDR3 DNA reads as TGTGCCATCAGTGAACAGGGCCGCGAGCAGTACTTC.

The CDR3 DNA is TGTGCCAGCAGCTTAGCCCCCGGGTATGGCTACACCTTC. It codes for CASSLAPGYGYTF. The chain joins TRBV7-2 to TRBJ1-2; no clear D gene. The CDR3 spans 13 residues. Germline V gene sequence: CDR1 SGHTA, CDR2 FQGNSA. The V end was cut by 0 bases, the J end by 5 bases, with 7 bases between.

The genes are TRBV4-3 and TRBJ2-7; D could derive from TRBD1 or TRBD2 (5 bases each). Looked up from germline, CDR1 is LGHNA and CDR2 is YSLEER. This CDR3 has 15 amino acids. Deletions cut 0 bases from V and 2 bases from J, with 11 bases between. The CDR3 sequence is CASSQDRKGPYEQYF. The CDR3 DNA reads TGCGCCAGCAGCCAAGATAGGAAGGGACCCTACGAGCAGTACTTC.

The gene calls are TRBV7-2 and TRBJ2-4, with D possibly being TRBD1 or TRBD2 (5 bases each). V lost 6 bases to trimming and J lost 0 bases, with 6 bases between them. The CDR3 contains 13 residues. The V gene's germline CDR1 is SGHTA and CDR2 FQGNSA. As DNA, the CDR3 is TGTGCCAGCAGAGGGACAGCCAAAAACATTCAGTACTTC. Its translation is CASRGTAKNIQYF.

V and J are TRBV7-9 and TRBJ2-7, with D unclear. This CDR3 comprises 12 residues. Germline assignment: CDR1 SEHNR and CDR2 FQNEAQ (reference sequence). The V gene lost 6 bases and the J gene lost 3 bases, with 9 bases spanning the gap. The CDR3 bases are TGTGCCAGCAGTTACGAGGTCTACGAGCAGTACTTC. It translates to CASSYEVYEQYF.

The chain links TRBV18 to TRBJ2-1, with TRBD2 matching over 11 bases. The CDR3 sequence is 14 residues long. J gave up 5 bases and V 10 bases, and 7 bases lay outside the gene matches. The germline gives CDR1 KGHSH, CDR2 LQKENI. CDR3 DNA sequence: TGTGCCACCCTCAAGACTAGCGGGAACAATGAGCAGTTCTTC. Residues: CATLKTSGNNEQFF.

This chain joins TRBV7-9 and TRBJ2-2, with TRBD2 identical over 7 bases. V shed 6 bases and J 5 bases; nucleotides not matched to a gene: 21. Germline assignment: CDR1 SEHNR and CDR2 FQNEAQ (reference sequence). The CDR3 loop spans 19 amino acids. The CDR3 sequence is CASSLTGRQSGAQTGELFF. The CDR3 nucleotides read TGTGCCAGCAGTCTTACTGGGAGGCAGAGCGGGGCTCAAACCGGGGAGCTGTTTTTT.

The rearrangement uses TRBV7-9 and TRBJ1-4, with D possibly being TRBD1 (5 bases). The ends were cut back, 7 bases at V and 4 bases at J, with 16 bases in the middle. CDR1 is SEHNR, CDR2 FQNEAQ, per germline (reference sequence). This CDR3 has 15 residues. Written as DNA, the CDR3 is TGTGCCAGCATGCCTGTGGGACGGAATAATGAAAAACTGTTTTTT. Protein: CASMPVGRNNEKLFF.

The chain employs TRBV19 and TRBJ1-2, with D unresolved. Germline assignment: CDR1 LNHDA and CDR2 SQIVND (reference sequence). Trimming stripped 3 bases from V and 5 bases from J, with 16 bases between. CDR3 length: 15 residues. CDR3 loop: CASSIKVANPYGYTF. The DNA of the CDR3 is TGTGCCAGTAGTATTAAGGTCGCGAACCCTTATGGCTACACCTTC.

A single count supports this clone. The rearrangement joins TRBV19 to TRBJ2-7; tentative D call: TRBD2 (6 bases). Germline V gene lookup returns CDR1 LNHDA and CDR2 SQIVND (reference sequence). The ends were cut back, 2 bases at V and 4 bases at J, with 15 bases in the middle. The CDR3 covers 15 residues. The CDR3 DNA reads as TGTGCCAGTAGTATAATAGGCGGGGCAAGTTACGAGCAGTACTTC. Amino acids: CASSIIGGASYEQYF.

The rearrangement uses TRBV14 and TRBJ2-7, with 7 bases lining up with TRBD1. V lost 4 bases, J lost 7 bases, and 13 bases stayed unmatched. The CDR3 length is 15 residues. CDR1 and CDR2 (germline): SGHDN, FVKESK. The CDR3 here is CASSLPRQGLWEQYF. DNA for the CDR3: TGTGCCAGCAGCCTCCCTAGACAGGGTTTATGGGAGCAGTACTTC.

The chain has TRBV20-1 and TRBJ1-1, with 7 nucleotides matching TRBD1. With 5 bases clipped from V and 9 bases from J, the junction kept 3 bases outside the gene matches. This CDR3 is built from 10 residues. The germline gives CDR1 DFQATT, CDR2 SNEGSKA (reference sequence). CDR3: CSALQGQAFF. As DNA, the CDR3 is TGCAGTGCTTTACAGGGGCAAGCTTTCTTT.

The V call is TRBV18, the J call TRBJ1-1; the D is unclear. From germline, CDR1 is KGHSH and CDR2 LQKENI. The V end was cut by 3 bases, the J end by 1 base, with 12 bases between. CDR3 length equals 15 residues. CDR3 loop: CASSPQPGGNTEAFF. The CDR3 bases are TGTGCCAGCTCACCCCAGCCAGGAGGGAACACTGAAGCTTTCTTT.

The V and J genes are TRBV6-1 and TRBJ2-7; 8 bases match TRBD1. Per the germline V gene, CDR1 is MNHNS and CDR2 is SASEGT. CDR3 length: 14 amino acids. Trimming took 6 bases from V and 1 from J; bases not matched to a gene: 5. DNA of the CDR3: TGTGCCAGCAGGGGAGACAGGGGATCCTACGAGCAGTACTTC. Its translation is CASRGDRGSYEQYF.

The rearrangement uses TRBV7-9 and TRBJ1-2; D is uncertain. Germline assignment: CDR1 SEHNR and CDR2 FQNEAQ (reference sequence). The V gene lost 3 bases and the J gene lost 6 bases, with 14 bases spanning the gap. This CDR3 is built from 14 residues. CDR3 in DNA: TGTGCCAGCAGCTTTAGCAGAGTTGATAATGGCTACACCTTC. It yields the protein CASSFSRVDNGYTF.

The CDR3 here is CASSLLSGGSYGYTF. CDR3 DNA: TGCGCCAGCAGCTTGTTGTCAGGGGGAAGTTATGGCTACACCTTC. The V call is TRBV5-1, the J call TRBJ1-2; 7 nucleotides align to TRBD1. Germline V gene data show CDR1 as SGHRS and CDR2 as YFSETQ. V gave up 1 base and J gave up 5 bases; unmatched junction bases: 8. There are 15 residues in the CDR3.